This TCR beta chain emerged from a study of T cells in localized non-small cell lung cancer. Assay used: immunoSEQ multiplex PCR; TCRdb lists only in-frame clones, some missing. The repertoire holds around 9,800 clones, less than 45% seen once, with around 3.5% in the top ten. The germline V gene has CDR1 SGHRS and CDR2 YFSETQ. V gave up 4 bases and J gave up 8 bases, with 16 bases separating them. CDR3 length: 15 residues. The rearrangement joins TRBV5-1 to TRBJ1-6; D remains unclear. The sequencing here drew on lymph node tissue, taken before any cancer treatment. The TCR sequence derives from a woman between 35 and 70 years old with stage I lung adenocarcinoma. CDR3 DNA sequence: TGCGCCAGCAGCCGGGATTTGGGGTCGGATTCACCCCTCCACTTT. Residues: CASSRDLGSDSPLHF.